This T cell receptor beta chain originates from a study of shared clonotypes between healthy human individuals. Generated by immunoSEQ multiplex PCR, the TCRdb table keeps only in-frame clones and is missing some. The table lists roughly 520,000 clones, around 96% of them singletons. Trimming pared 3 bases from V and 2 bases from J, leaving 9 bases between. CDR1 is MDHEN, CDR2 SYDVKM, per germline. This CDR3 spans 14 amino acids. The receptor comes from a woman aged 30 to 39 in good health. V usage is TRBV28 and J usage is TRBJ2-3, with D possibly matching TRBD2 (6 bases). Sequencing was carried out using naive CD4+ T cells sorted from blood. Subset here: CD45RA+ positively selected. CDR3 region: CASSLGGTTDTQYF. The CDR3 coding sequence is TGTGCCAGCAGTTTGGGCGGGACCACAGATACGCAGTATTTT.